This is a list of T cell receptor beta chains from one sample in a study of regulatory T cells in long-lasting Graves disease. Each CDR3 protein is one row after TCRdb ran MiXCR on the multiplex PCR reads. The sample carries under 450,000 distinct CDR3 sequences, around 24% recorded once. The sample was peripheral blood mononuclear cells (PBMCs), taken when the disease was refractory, from a patient treated with antithyroid drugs. The receptors here all came from a female donor with Graves disease. CDR3s include the opening cysteine and the closing phenylalanine or tryptophan. A D gene is named only where the DNA matches it firmly. Clone size is shown for a subset of rows, as once, few, many or a class of expanded clone.

CDR3aa,CDR3nt,j_gene,v_gene,abundance,d_gene
CASSAGLAGDTQYF,TGCGCCAGCAGCGCGGGACTAGCCGGAGATACGCAGTATTTT,TRBJ2-3,TRBV5-1,-,TRBD2
CATGQDNYGYTF,TGTGCCACGGGACAGGATAACTATGGCTACACCTTC,TRBJ1-2,TRBV10-3,many,TRBD1
CSASRTGSSHEQYF,TGCAGTGCTAGTCGGACAGGGTCTAGTCACGAGCAGTACTTC,TRBJ2-7,TRBV20-1,once,TRBD1
CASSQKVGELFF,TGCGCCAGCAGCCAAAAGGTCGGGGAGCTGTTTTTT,TRBJ2-2,TRBV4-3,-,-
CASSPRGMVEQYF,TGTGCCAGCAGCCCACGAGGGATGGTCGAGCAGTACTTC,TRBJ2-7,TRBV11-2,few,-
CASSFSSQTYEQYF,TGCGCCAGCAGCTTTTCTTCACAGACCTACGAGCAGTACTTC,TRBJ2-7,TRBV5-1,few,-
CASSPLAWGEKNEKLFF,TGTGCCAGCAGTCCGCTTGCTTGGGGGGAGAAGAATGAAAAACTGTTTTTT,TRBJ1-4,TRBV12-3/TRBV12-4,many,-
CASSFGGMETQYF,TGTGCCAGCAGCTTCGGGGGCATGGAGACCCAGTACTTC,TRBJ2-5,TRBV5-4,many,-
CSGRRSNTGELFF,TGCAGCGGGCGCAGATCGAACACCGGGGAGCTGTTTTTT,TRBJ2-2,TRBV29-1,once,-
CSGYDSSAYNEQFF,TGCAGTGGTTATGACTCTAGCGCATACAATGAGCAGTTCTTC,TRBJ2-1,TRBV20-1,-,-
CASRTGQGGQPQHF,TGTGCCAGCAGAACCGGACAGGGGGGTCAGCCCCAGCATTTT,TRBJ1-5,TRBV2,many,TRBD1
CASTLSTGGAINYGYTF,TGTGCCAGCACCCTTTCGACAGGGGGGGCCATTAACTATGGCTACACCTTC,TRBJ1-2,TRBV28,-,TRBD1
CASSLLAGDGEQYF,TGTGCCAGCAGCTTATTAGCGGGAGACGGCGAGCAGTACTTC,TRBJ2-7,TRBV3-1,-,TRBD2
CASSPRDPNTEAFF,TGTGCCAGCAGTCCCCGGGATCCCAACACTGAAGCTTTCTTT,TRBJ1-1,TRBV12-3/TRBV12-4,-,-
CASSFSLGGRDEKLFF,TGCGCCAGCAGCTTCTCCTTAGGGGGGCGGGATGAAAAACTGTTTTTT,TRBJ1-4,TRBV5-1,few,-
CAWSKGSTTEAFF,TGTGCCTGGAGTAAGGGGTCTACCACTGAAGCTTTCTTT,TRBJ1-1,TRBV30,few,-
CASSREDSYYEQYF,TGCGCCAGCAGCAGGGAGGACTCGTACTACGAGCAGTACTTC,TRBJ2-7,TRBV5-1,few,-
CSVAKHTYEQYF,TGCAGCGTTGCAAAGCACACCTACGAGCAGTACTTC,TRBJ2-7,TRBV29-1,few,-
CASRRGTSGIYEQYF,TGTGCCAGCAGACGAGGGACTAGCGGGATCTACGAGCAGTACTTC,TRBJ2-7,TRBV7-2,few,TRBD2
CASSFTGLETQYF,TGTGCCAGCAGCTTCACAGGGTTGGAGACCCAGTACTTC,TRBJ2-5,TRBV5-4,-,-
CASSLARRQGPETQYF,TGTGCCAGCAGCTTGGCCCGGCGTCAGGGACCAGAGACCCAGTACTTC,TRBJ2-5,TRBV5-4,-,-
CASSDSYTEAFF,TGTGCCAGCAGTGACAGTTACACTGAAGCTTTCTTT,TRBJ1-1,TRBV19,few,-
CASSIGAMNTEAFF,TGTGCCAGTAGTATCGGGGCCATGAACACTGAAGCTTTCTTT,TRBJ1-1,TRBV19,-,-
CATSRDPEGSYEQYF,TGTGCCACCAGCAGAGACCCCGAGGGCTCCTACGAGCAGTACTTC,TRBJ2-7,TRBV15,many,-
CASSYSASSETLAKNIQYF,TGTGCCAGCAGTTACTCGGCTAGCTCAGAGACCTTAGCCAAAAACATTCAGTACTTC,TRBJ2-4,TRBV6-2/TRBV6-3,few,-
CASSSQIGGAFF,TGTGCCAGCAGTTCGCAGATAGGCGGAGCTTTCTTT,TRBJ1-1,TRBV28,many,-
CASSIDRGGGNQPQHF,TGTGCCAGTAGTATAGATAGGGGTGGCGGCAATCAGCCCCAGCATTTT,TRBJ1-5,TRBV19,-,-
CASSFTTDFYGYTF,TGCGCCAGCAGCTTTACGACGGACTTCTATGGCTACACCTTC,TRBJ1-2,TRBV5-1,-,-
CASSLTPARPQETQYF,TGTGCCAGCAGTTTAACCCCTGCCAGACCCCAAGAGACCCAGTACTTC,TRBJ2-5,TRBV28,few,-
CASSDLMLLGGADTQYF,TGTGCCAGCAGTGATTTAATGTTGTTGGGGGGCGCAGATACGCAGTATTTT,TRBJ2-3,TRBV2,-,-
CSARDSAHPYEQYF,TGCAGTGCTAGAGATTCGGCACACCCCTACGAGCAGTACTTC,TRBJ2-7,TRBV20-1,-,-
CATYGTSGTGELFF,TGTGCCACTTACGGGACTAGCGGCACCGGGGAGCTGTTTTTT,TRBJ2-2,TRBV6-1,few,TRBD2
CASNRGGEETQYF,TGCGCCAGCAATAGGGGCGGGGAAGAGACCCAGTACTTC,TRBJ2-5,TRBV5-1,-,-
CASSPTPDRGREQYF,TGTGCCAGCAGCCCAACTCCGGACAGGGGTCGCGAGCAGTACTTC,TRBJ2-7,TRBV28,many,TRBD1
CASSLSPSSYGYTF,TGTGCCAGCAGTTTGAGTCCCAGCAGCTATGGCTACACCTTC,TRBJ1-2,TRBV12-3/TRBV12-4,many,-
CASSVSGRRGDTQYF,TGTGCCAGCAGCGTTAGCGGGAGAAGGGGAGATACGCAGTATTTT,TRBJ2-3,TRBV13,-,TRBD2